These T cell receptor beta chains were read from a single sample in a study of shared clonotypes between healthy human individuals. Profiled with immunoSEQ multiplex PCR; TCRdb holds only in-frame clones, not every one. The sample records a few hundred thousand clones, roughly 84% being singletons. Sequencing input: memory CD8+ T cells sorted from blood. Receptors originate from a man aged 18 to 35 in good health. The conserved cysteine and the conserved F or W are not part of the CDR3 here. The order of the fields is J gene, CDR3 length, V gene, D gene, CDR3 protein. The D gene is left open where the match is weak.

J gene: TRBJ1-1
CDR3 length: 10
V gene: TRBV14
D gene: .
CDR3 protein: ASSQDRVPAF

J gene: TRBJ2-7
CDR3 length: 13
V gene: TRBV7-9
D gene: TRBD1
CDR3 protein: ASSPGTGQMYEQY

J gene: TRBJ2-5
CDR3 length: 13
V gene: TRBV28
D gene: .
CDR3 protein: ASSETPKDQETQY

J gene: TRBJ2-7
CDR3 length: 10
V gene: TRBV7-8
D gene: .
CDR3 protein: ASSFQGDEQY

J gene: TRBJ2-7
CDR3 length: 13
V gene: TRBV6-6
D gene: .
CDR3 protein: ASTPLWRVPYEQY

J gene: TRBJ2-7
CDR3 length: 13
V gene: TRBV11-2
D gene: TRBD1
CDR3 protein: ASSHGQGLSYEQY

J gene: TRBJ2-7
CDR3 length: 10
V gene: TRBV6-6
D gene: .
CDR3 protein: ASSYPGHEQY

J gene: TRBJ2-1
CDR3 length: 15
V gene: TRBV2
D gene: .
CDR3 protein: ASSDPIPGTPDNEQF

J gene: TRBJ2-1
CDR3 length: 14
V gene: TRBV9
D gene: TRBD2
CDR3 protein: ASSVEEQRGYNEQF

J gene: TRBJ1-5
CDR3 length: 13
V gene: TRBV5-3
D gene: .
CDR3 protein: ARSLPKGRGQPQH

J gene: TRBJ1-1
CDR3 length: 11
V gene: TRBV5-1
D gene: .
CDR3 protein: ASSPRGGTEAF

J gene: TRBJ2-3
CDR3 length: 13
V gene: TRBV29-1
D gene: TRBD2
CDR3 protein: SVVGGGAKTDTQY

J gene: TRBJ2-1
CDR3 length: 14
V gene: TRBV10-3
D gene: TRBD1
CDR3 protein: AISDPQGVTYNEQF

J gene: TRBJ1-1
CDR3 length: 11
V gene: TRBV27
D gene: .
CDR3 protein: ASSFGGDTEAF

J gene: TRBJ1-5
CDR3 length: 11
V gene: TRBV9
D gene: .
CDR3 protein: ASSVGSGQPQH

J gene: TRBJ1-1
CDR3 length: 13
V gene: TRBV28
D gene: .
CDR3 protein: ASRPEAGRSTEAF

J gene: TRBJ2-2
CDR3 length: 13
V gene: TRBV9
D gene: .
CDR3 protein: ASSLKQENTGELF

J gene: TRBJ2-1
CDR3 length: 11
V gene: TRBV29-1
D gene: TRBD2
CDR3 protein: SVVGDYYNEQF

J gene: TRBJ2-1
CDR3 length: 13
V gene: TRBV5-6
D gene: .
CDR3 protein: ASSFGGSSRNEQF

J gene: TRBJ2-2
CDR3 length: 11
V gene: TRBV6-5
D gene: .
CDR3 protein: ASGLTMGGELF

J gene: TRBJ1-5
CDR3 length: 12
V gene: TRBV19
D gene: .
CDR3 protein: ASEQGVGNQPQH

J gene: TRBJ2-2
CDR3 length: 9
V gene: TRBV11-2
D gene: .
CDR3 protein: ASSLVWELF

J gene: TRBJ1-6
CDR3 length: 16
V gene: TRBV4-1
D gene: .
CDR3 protein: ASSQGSRVGGYNSPLH

J gene: TRBJ2-1
CDR3 length: 10
V gene: TRBV9
D gene: .
CDR3 protein: ASSGRLGEQF

J gene: TRBJ2-7
CDR3 length: 14
V gene: TRBV7-9
D gene: .
CDR3 protein: ASSSQDSALSYEQY

J gene: TRBJ1-5
CDR3 length: 11
V gene: TRBV6-6
D gene: .
CDR3 protein: ASSYGHDQPQH

J gene: TRBJ2-7
CDR3 length: 11
V gene: TRBV30
D gene: .
CDR3 protein: AWSIGSTYEQY

J gene: TRBJ2-3
CDR3 length: 12
V gene: TRBV5-1
D gene: .
CDR3 protein: ASSKPGSTDTQY

J gene: TRBJ1-1
CDR3 length: 14
V gene: TRBV10-2
D gene: .
CDR3 protein: ASSERPGQLNTEAF

J gene: TRBJ1-1
CDR3 length: 11
V gene: TRBV30
D gene: .
CDR3 protein: AWSWTENTEAF

J gene: TRBJ2-7
CDR3 length: 13
V gene: TRBV28
D gene: TRBD1
CDR3 protein: ASSLWGEGAYEQY

J gene: TRBJ1-4
CDR3 length: 14
V gene: TRBV5-6
D gene: .
CDR3 protein: ASSLATGILGEKLF

J gene: TRBJ2-3
CDR3 length: 14
V gene: TRBV4-3
D gene: .
CDR3 protein: ASSQVWASGTDTQY

J gene: TRBJ2-7
CDR3 length: 14
V gene: TRBV11-2
D gene: .
CDR3 protein: ASTPPRSESPYEQY

J gene: TRBJ2-7
CDR3 length: 12
V gene: TRBV5-8
D gene: TRBD2
CDR3 protein: ASSLRGGSYEQY

J gene: TRBJ1-1
CDR3 length: 15
V gene: TRBV5-1
D gene: .
CDR3 protein: ASSLGPGSRTNTEAF

J gene: TRBJ1-2
CDR3 length: 12
V gene: TRBV7-8
D gene: .
CDR3 protein: ASSVHGGFSGYT

J gene: TRBJ2-1
CDR3 length: 14
V gene: TRBV27
D gene: TRBD2
CDR3 protein: ASSPSAGGRYNEQF

J gene: TRBJ1-4
CDR3 length: 13
V gene: TRBV10-2
D gene: TRBD1
CDR3 protein: ATKTGTGEDEKLF

J gene: TRBJ2-7
CDR3 length: 13
V gene: TRBV9
D gene: TRBD2
CDR3 protein: ASSVGIAGAYEQY

J gene: TRBJ2-2
CDR3 length: 13
V gene: TRBV29-1
D gene: TRBD2
CDR3 protein: SVELAGDNTGELF

J gene: TRBJ1-1
CDR3 length: 12
V gene: TRBV21-1
D gene: .
CDR3 protein: ASSNLGGTTEAF

J gene: TRBJ2-2
CDR3 length: 10
V gene: TRBV19
D gene: .
CDR3 protein: ASSIGVRELF

J gene: TRBJ2-1
CDR3 length: 10
V gene: TRBV9
D gene: .
CDR3 protein: ASSVGQNEQF

J gene: TRBJ2-2
CDR3 length: 12
V gene: TRBV6-5
D gene: .
CDR3 protein: ASSYTGNTGELF